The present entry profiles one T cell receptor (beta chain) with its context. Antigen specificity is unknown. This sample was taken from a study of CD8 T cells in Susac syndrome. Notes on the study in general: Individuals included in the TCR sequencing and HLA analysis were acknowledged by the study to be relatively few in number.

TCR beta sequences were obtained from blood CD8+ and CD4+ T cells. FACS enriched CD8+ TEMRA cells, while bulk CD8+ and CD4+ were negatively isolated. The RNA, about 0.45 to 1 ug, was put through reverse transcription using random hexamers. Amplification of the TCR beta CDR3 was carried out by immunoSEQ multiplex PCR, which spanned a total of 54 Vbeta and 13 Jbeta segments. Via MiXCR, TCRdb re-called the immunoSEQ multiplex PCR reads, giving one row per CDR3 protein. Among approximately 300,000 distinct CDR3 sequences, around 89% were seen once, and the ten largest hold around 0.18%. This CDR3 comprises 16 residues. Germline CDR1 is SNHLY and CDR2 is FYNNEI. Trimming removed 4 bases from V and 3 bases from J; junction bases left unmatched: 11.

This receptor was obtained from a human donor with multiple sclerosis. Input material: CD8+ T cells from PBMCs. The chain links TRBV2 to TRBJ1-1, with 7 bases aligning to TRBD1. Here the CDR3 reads CASSGSDRAGDTEAFF. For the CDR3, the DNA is TGTGCCAGCAGTGGGTCTGACAGGGCGGGGGACACTGAAGCTTTCTTT.